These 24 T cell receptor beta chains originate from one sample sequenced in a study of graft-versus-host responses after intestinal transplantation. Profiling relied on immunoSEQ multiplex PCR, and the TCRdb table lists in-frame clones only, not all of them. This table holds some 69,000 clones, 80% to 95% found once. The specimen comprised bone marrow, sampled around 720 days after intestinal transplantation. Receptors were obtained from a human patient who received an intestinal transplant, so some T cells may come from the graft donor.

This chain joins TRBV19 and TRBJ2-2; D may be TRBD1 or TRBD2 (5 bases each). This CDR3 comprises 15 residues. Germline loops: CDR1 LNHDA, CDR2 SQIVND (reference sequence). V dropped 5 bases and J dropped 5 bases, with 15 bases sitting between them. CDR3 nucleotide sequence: TGTGCCAGTAGTTCGGGACCTTATACAACCGGGGAGCTGTTTTTT. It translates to CASSSGPYTTGELFF.

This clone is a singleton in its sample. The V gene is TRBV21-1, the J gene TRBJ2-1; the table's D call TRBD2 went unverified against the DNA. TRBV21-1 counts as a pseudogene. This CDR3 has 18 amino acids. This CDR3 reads CASSKALKTSGIYNEQFF. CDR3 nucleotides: TGTGCCAGCAGCAAAGCGCTCAAGACTAGCGGGATATACAATGAGCAGTTCTTC.

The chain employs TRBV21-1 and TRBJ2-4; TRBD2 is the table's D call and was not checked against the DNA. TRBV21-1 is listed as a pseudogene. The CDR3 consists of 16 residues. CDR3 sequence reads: CASSKLLAGDKNIQYF. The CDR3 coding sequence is TGTGCCAGCAGCAAATTGTTAGCGGGGGACAAAAACATTCAGTACTTC.

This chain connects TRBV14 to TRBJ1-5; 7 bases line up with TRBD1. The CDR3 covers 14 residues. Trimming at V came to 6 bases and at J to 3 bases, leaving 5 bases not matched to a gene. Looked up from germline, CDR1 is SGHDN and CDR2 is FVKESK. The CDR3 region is CASRRGGNNQPQHF. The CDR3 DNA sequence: TGTGCCAGCAGGAGAGGGGGCAACAATCAGCCCCAGCATTTT.

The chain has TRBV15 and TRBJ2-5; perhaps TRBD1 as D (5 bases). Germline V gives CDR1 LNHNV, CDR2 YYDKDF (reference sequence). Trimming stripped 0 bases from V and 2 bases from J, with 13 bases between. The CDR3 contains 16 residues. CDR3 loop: CATSRDRGALQETQYF. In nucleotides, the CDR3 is TGTGCCACCAGCAGAGATCGTGGGGCCTTACAAGAGACCCAGTACTTC.

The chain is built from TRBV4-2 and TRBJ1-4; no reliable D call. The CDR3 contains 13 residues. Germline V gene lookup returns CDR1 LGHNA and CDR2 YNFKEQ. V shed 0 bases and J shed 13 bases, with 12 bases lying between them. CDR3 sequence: CASSQDSDRGLFF. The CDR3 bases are TGTGCCAGCAGCCAAGATTCTGACCGTGGACTGTTTTTT.

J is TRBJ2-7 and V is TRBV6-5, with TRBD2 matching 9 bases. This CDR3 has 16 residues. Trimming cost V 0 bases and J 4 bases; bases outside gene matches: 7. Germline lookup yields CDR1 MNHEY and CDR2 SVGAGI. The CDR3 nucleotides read TGTGCCAGCAGTTACTCTTTAGCGGGAGTTTTGTACGAGCAGTACTTC. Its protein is CASSYSLAGVLYEQYF.

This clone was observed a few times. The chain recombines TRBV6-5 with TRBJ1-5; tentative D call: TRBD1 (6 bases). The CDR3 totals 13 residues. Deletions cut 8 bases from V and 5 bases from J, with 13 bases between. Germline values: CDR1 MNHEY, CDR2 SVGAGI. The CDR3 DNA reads TGTGCCAGCCGTCGACAGGACCATCAGCCCCAGCATTTT. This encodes CASRRQDHQPQHF.

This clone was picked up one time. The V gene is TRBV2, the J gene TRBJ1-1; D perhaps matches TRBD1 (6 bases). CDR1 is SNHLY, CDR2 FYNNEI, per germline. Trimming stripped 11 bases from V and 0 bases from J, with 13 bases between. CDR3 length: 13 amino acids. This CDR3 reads CARTVPLNTEAFF. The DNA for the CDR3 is TGTGCCCGGACAGTTCCCCTGAACACTGAAGCTTTCTTT.

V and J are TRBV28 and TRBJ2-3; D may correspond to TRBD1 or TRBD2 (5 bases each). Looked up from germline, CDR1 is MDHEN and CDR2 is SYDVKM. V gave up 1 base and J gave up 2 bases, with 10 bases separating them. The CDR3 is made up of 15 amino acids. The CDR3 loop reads CASSLFREITDTQYF. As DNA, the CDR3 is TGTGCCAGCAGTTTATTCAGGGAGATCACAGATACGCAGTATTTT.

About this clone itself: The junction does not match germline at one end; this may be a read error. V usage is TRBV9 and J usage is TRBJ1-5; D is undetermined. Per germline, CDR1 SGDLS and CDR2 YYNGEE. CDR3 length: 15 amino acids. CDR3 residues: CTSSPREGWNQPQHF. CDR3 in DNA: TGTACCAGCAGCCCGAGGGAAGGGTGGAATCAGCCCCAGCATTTT.

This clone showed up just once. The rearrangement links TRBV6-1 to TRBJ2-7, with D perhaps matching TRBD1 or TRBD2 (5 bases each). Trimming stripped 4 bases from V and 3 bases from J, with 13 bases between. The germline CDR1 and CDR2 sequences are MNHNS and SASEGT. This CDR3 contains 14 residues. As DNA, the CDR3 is TGTGCCAGCAGTGTTGATGGGGGAAACTACGAGCAGTACTTC. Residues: CASSVDGGNYEQYF.

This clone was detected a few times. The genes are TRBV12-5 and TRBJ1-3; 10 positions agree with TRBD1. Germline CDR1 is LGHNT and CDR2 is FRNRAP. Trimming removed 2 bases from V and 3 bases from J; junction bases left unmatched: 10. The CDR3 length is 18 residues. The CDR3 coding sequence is TGTGCTAGTGGTTTGCTCCCCGGGACAGGGGTCCGTGGAAACACCATATATTTT. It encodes CASGLLPGTGVRGNTIYF.

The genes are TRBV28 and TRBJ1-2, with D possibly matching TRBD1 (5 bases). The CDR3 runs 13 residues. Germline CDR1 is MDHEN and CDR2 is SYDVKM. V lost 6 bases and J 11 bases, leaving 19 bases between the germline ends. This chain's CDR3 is CASSLAGPRGYTF. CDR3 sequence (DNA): TGTGCCAGCAGCCTGGCAGGGCCCCGCGGGTACACCTTC.

CDR3 amino acids: CASSVDRDGPNYGYTF. For the CDR3, the DNA is TGTGCCAGCAGCGTAGATCGAGACGGACCTAACTATGGCTACACCTTC. This chain joins TRBV9 and TRBJ1-2, with D unclear. Trimming took 0 bases from V and 0 from J, leaving 12 bases between them. Germline V gene sequence: CDR1 SGDLS, CDR2 YYNGEE. This CDR3 comprises 16 residues.

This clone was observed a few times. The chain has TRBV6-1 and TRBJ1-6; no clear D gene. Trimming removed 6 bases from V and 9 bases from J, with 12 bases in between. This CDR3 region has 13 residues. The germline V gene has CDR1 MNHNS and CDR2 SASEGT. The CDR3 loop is CASRLEAASPLHF. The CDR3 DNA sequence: TGTGCCAGCAGACTGGAAGCGGCTTCACCCCTCCACTTT.

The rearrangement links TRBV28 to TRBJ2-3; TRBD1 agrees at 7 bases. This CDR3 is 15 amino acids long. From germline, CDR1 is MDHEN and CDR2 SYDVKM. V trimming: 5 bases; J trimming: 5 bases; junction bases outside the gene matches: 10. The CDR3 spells CASSPDGTVKDTQYF. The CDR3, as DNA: TGTGCCAGCAGTCCTGACGGGACAGTCAAAGATACGCAGTATTTT.

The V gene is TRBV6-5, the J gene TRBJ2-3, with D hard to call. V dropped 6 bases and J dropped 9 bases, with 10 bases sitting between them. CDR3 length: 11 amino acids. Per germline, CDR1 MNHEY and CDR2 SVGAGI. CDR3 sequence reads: CASRRRETQYF. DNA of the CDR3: TGTGCCAGCAGACGTAGAGAAACGCAGTATTTT.

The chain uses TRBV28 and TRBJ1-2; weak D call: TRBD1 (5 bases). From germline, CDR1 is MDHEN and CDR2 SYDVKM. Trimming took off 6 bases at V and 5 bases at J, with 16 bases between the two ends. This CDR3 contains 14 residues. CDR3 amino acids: CASSVHRTGYGYTF. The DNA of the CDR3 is TGTGCCAGCAGCGTACACAGGACGGGATATGGCTACACCTTC.

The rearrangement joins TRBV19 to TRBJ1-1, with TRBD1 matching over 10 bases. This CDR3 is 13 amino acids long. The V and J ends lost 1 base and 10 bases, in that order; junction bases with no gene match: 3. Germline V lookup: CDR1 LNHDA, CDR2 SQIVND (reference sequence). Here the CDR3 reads CASSIGTGGGAFF. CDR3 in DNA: TGTGCCAGTAGTATAGGGACAGGGGGGGGAGCTTTCTTT.

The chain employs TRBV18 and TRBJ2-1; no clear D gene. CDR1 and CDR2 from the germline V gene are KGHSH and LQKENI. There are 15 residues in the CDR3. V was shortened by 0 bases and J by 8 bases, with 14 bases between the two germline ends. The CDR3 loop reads CASSPPVKTGHEQFF. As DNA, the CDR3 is TGTGCCAGCTCACCACCGGTCAAGACCGGACATGAGCAGTTCTTC.

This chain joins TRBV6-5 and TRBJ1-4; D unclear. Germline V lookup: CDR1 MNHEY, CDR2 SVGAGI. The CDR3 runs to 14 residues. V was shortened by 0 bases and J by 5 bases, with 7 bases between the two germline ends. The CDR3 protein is CASSYSLLNEKLFF. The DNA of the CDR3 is TGTGCCAGCAGTTACTCGCTCCTAAATGAAAAACTGTTTTTT.

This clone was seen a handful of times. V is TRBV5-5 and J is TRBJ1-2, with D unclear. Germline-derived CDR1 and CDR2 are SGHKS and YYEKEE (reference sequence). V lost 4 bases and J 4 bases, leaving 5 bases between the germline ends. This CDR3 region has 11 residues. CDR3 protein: CASSRAYGYTF. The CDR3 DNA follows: TGTGCCAGCAGCCGAGCCTATGGCTACACCTTC.

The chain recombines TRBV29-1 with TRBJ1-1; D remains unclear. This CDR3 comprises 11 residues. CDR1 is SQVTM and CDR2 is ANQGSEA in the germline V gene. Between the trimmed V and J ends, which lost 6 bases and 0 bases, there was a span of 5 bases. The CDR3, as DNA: TGCAGCGTGGTCCTGAACACTGAAGCTTTCTTT. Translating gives CSVVLNTEAFF.